A selection of T cell receptor beta chains follows, all from one sample in a study of T cell responses to AZD1222 COVID-19 vaccine. The assay was immunoSEQ multiplex PCR, and TCRdb's table has in-frame clones only and misses some. The sample records some 280,000 clones, 90% to 95% being singletons. Source: peripheral blood, taken 28 days after the second AZD1222 dose. The source of these receptors is an adult who received the AZD1222 COVID-19 vaccine. CDR3s include the opening cysteine and the closing phenylalanine or tryptophan. The D gene is left open where the match is weak. Clone size is given for some rows only: seen once, a few or many times, or a class if the clone is expanded.

j_gene	d_gene	len	v_gene	abundance	CDR3aa	CDR3nt
TRBJ2-7	-	12	TRBV21-1	-	CASRGWDYEQYF	TGTGCCAGCAGGGGGTGGGACTACGAGCAGTACTTC
TRBJ1-6	TRBD1	14	TRBV9	-	CASSLGTGSSPLHF	TGTGCCAGCAGCCTCGGGACAGGGAGTTCACCCCTCCACTTT
TRBJ2-1	-	12	TRBV2	-	CASSTGFNEQFF	TGTGCCAGCAGTACAGGGTTTAATGAGCAGTTCTTC
TRBJ1-6	-	14	TRBV18	-	CASSPQGINSPLHF	TGTGCCAGCTCACCCCAGGGGATCAATTCACCCCTCCACTTT
TRBJ2-1	-	15	TRBV27	-	CASSSAGRSYNEQFF	TGTGCCAGCAGCTCTGCGGGAAGGTCCTACAATGAGCAGTTCTTC
TRBJ1-1	TRBD1	15	TRBV28	-	CASSPAQGLNTEAFF	TGTGCCAGCAGTCCAGCACAGGGGTTGAACACTGAAGCTTTCTTT
TRBJ2-7	-	15	TRBV9	-	CASSVAPRKDTEQYF	TGTGCCAGCAGCGTAGCCCCTAGGAAAGACACAGAGCAGTACTTC
TRBJ2-7	-	14	TRBV6-5	-	CASSTGAYSYEQYF	TGTGCCAGCAGTACTGGGGCGTACTCCTACGAGCAGTACTTC
TRBJ1-4	TRBD1	14	TRBV14	-	CASARGTENEKLFF	TGTGCCAGCGCCCGGGGGACAGAGAATGAAAAACTGTTTTTT
TRBJ1-1	TRBD1	15	TRBV5-1	-	CASSFYRGRGTEAFF	TGCGCCAGCAGCTTTTACAGGGGAAGGGGCACTGAAGCTTTCTTT
TRBJ2-7	-	14	TRBV2	-	CASNAELMAYEQYF	TGTGCCAGCAACGCTGAACTCATGGCCTACGAGCAGTACTTC
TRBJ1-3	TRBD1	15	TRBV6-5	-	CASSLDRVSGNTIYF	TGTGCCAGCAGCCTCGACAGGGTCTCTGGAAACACCATATATTTT
TRBJ1-5	-	16	TRBV7-3	-	CASSHPFWAPVRPQHF	TGTGCCAGCAGCCACCCTTTTTGGGCCCCGGTTCGGCCCCAGCATTTT
TRBJ1-2	-	13	TRBV4-1	-	CASSQDGRYGYTF	TGCGCCAGCAGCCAAGACGGCCGATATGGCTACACCTTC
TRBJ2-7	TRBD1	14	TRBV29-1	-	CSVEGGQGAYEQYF	TGCAGCGTTGAAGGAGGCCAGGGGGCCTACGAGCAGTACTTC
TRBJ1-3	-	16	TRBV9	-	CASSTFKRASGNTIYF	TGTGCCAGCAGCACCTTTAAAAGGGCATCTGGAAACACCATATATTTT
TRBJ2-6	TRBD1	17	TRBV3-1/TRBV3-2	-	CASSQETGVSGANVLTF	TGTGCCAGCAGCCAAGAGACAGGGGTCTCTGGGGCCAACGTCCTGACTTTC
TRBJ2-3	TRBD2	18	TRBV4-1	-	CASSHTGASGGWGDTQYF	TGCGCCAGCAGCCACACGGGGGCTAGCGGGGGCTGGGGGGATACGCAGTATTTT
TRBJ1-2	-	16	TRBV6-5	-	CASSYSGSSGDYGYTF	TGTGCCAGCAGTTACTCGGGTAGTTCAGGGGACTATGGCTACACCTTC
TRBJ2-7	-	13	TRBV2	-	CASQPATDYEQYF	TGTGCCAGCCAACCGGCTACTGACTACGAGCAGTACTTC
TRBJ2-1	-	15	TRBV28	-	CASSSGQFFYNEQFF	TGTGCCAGCAGTTCCGGACAGTTTTTTTACAATGAGCAGTTCTTC
TRBJ1-2	TRBD1	14	TRBV2	-	CASRGTGGFYGYTF	TGTGCCAGCCGAGGGACAGGGGGGTTCTATGGCTACACCTTC
TRBJ2-1	-	14	TRBV7-6	-	CASSLPSGFGEQFF	TGTGCCAGCAGCTTACCGTCAGGGTTCGGTGAGCAGTTCTTC
TRBJ1-2	-	12	TRBV28	once	CASSFYRVGYTF	TGTGCCAGCAGCTTCTACAGGGTTGGCTACACCTTC
TRBJ2-5	-	15	TRBV5-1	-	CASSLGPARQETQYF	TGCGCCAGCAGCTTAGGACCGGCCAGGCAAGAGACCCAGTACTTC
TRBJ2-7	TRBD1	17	TRBV27	once	CASSLRSDRGRSYEQYF	TGTGCCAGCAGTTTAAGATCGGACAGGGGCCGCTCCTACGAGCAGTACTTC
TRBJ1-1	-	15	TRBV4-3	-	CASSQDNPTGGLAFF	TGCGCCAGCAGCCAAGATAACCCAACGGGAGGGTTGGCTTTCTTT
TRBJ1-2	-	12	TRBV2	-	CASTATGYGYTF	TGTGCCAGCACGGCGACAGGCTATGGCTACACCTTC
TRBJ1-4	-	14	TRBV2	-	CASSTPRAGEKLFF	TGTGCCAGCAGCACGCCAAGGGCGGGAGAAAAACTGTTTTTT
TRBJ1-3	TRBD1	15	TRBV4-3	-	CASSHRQGPGNTIYF	TGCGCCAGCAGCCACCGACAGGGCCCGGGAAACACCATATATTTT
TRBJ1-1	-	14	TRBV15	-	CATSTRTANTEAFF	TGTGCCACCAGCACAAGGACTGCGAACACTGAAGCTTTCTTT
TRBJ1-4	-	14	TRBV28	once	CATYPPGGSEKLFF	TGTGCCACTTACCCGCCGGGAGGAAGTGAAAAACTGTTTTTT
TRBJ1-2	-	15	TRBV5-6	-	CASSLALVVDYGYTF	TGTGCCAGCAGCTTGGCTCTTGTGGTGGACTATGGCTACACCTTC
TRBJ1-5	-	14	TRBV28	-	CVTGTGTENQPQHF	TGTGTCACAGGTACCGGGACGGAGAATCAGCCCCAGCATTTT
TRBJ2-2	-	15	TRBV5-1	-	CASSLGEENTGELFF	TGCGCCAGCAGCTTGGGGGAGGAGAACACCGGGGAGCTGTTTTTT
TRBJ1-5	-	15	TRBV19	-	CASNHRGASNQPQHF	TGTGCCAGTAATCATAGGGGGGCGAGCAATCAGCCCCAGCATTTT
TRBJ2-7	TRBD2	14	TRBV5-1	-	CASRRASGAYEQYF	TGCGCCAGCAGGCGCGCTAGCGGAGCCTACGAGCAGTACTTC